The sequence of this T cell receptor beta chain was determined in a study of CD8 T cells in ankylosing spondylitis. Notes on the study in general: Within matched ankylosing spondylitis synovial fluid, disease-linked clones were reportedly significantly enriched. Disease-associated clones were CD8+ and fairly uncommon in peripheral blood.

A quantitative 5'-RACE method, one with molecular barcodes, was used to make TCR beta libraries. From the 5' RACE reads, TCRdb called clonotypes with MiXCR, one entry per CDR3 protein. The sample has some 130,000 distinct CDR3 sequences, 9.3% seen once. The CDR3 consists of 18 residues. Germline-derived CDR1 and CDR2 are SSHAT and FNYEAQ (reference sequence). This clonotype was seen many times. Its antigen is unidentified. The junction shows a germline mismatch at one end, possibly a read error. The sequencing input was blood, either unsorted or a sorted T cell fraction (not recorded which). This chain joins TRBV7-7 and TRBJ2-1; 9 nucleotides agree with TRBD2. This receptor was obtained from a male donor with ankylosing spondylitis or in good health (not recorded which). This CDR3 reads CASSRLPTGGRARDEQFF. CDR3 bases: TGTGCTAGCAGCCGACTACCCACGGGCGGGAGGGCCAGAGATGAGCAGTTCTTC.